The text below deals with one TCR beta chain. Its target is unknown. Diagnoses were established from clinical symptoms, serum thyroxine, TRAb, thyroid ultrasound and orbital computed tomography. Unmatched junction bases numbered 6, after V lost 4 bases and J lost 0 bases. CDR1 LNHDA and CDR2 SQIVND come from the germline V gene (reference sequence). The CDR3 contains 16 residues. The data were taken from a study of Graves' ophthalmopathy and Graves' hyperthyroidism. About the research overall: No treatment had been given when peripheral blood was collected at initial diagnosis.

Researchers took RNA transcripts and amplified TCR beta CDR3 regions from them. Scientists carried out first-round RT-PCR using HTBI primers and then a second-round multiplex PCR. TCRdb passed the multiplex PCR reads through MiXCR, listing each CDR3 protein once. The sample contains about 700,000 distinct CDR3 sequences, 35% to 50% of which appear only once. The study, taken as a whole, reports: The model flagged ophthalmopathy progression at 70% to 71% sensitivity and 72.22% specificity.

The chain links TRBV19 to TRBJ1-3; the match to TRBD1 covers 7 bases. The sequence was collected from an adult man with Graves' ophthalmopathy. The sample was peripheral blood. CDR3 nucleotide sequence: TGTGCCAGTAGTACTCGGACAGGTCGCTCTGGAAACACCATATATTTT. Encoded protein: CASSTRTGRSGNTIYF. The full variable domain, rest sourced from reference TRBV19 and TRBJ1-3, is DGGITQSPKYLFRKEGQNVTLSCEQNLNHDAMYWYRQDPGQGLRLIYYSQIVNDFQKGDIAEGYSVSREKKESFPLTVTSAQKNPTAFYLCASSTRTGRSGNTIYFGEGSWLTVV.